The sequence of this T cell receptor beta chain was determined in a study of regulatory T cells in long-lasting Graves disease. Points from the study as a whole: New patients shared fewer public clonotypes (966) than persistent patients did (over 2,500).

Time point here: newly diagnosed GD, antithyroid drugs for less than 3 months. Generation of the TCR library employed RNA extracted from PBMCs. Library construction for TCR beta used iRepertoire HTBI primers and Arm-PCR of CDR3 regions. In TCRdb, the multiplex PCR reads were re-called with MiXCR into one record per CDR3 protein. The sample contains 400,000 to 500,000 distinct CDR3 sequences, about 16% of which appear only once. The J segment lost 4 bases and the V segment lost 3 bases, leaving 6 bases of the junction unmatched. The CDR3 extends over 15 amino acids. Germline lookup yields CDR1 MNHEY and CDR2 SMNVEV (reference sequence). This clonotype was recorded a few times. Antigen: not known. These data also featured in a second study, about T cells in Graves' hyperthyroidism and ophthalmopathy. That study reports: Patients aged 18 to 65 had newly diagnosed hyperthyroidism lasting under 2 months. Primed by the HTBI set, a first-round RT-PCR was run on the TCR CDR3.

The chain joins TRBV27 to TRBJ2-1; 7 nucleotides match TRBD2. The material sequenced was peripheral blood mononuclear cells (PBMCs), taken at new diagnosis, from a patient treated with antithyroid drugs. This sequence was found in a woman aged 18-35 years with Graves disease. In DNA, the CDR3 is TGTGCCAGCAGTTTCCTAGCGGTCAAGTACAATGAGCAGTTCTTC. This codes for CASSFLAVKYNEQFF.